This TCR beta chain was sequenced for a study of OX40 agonist ivuxolimab in advanced cancers. Describing the broader study: The costimulatory receptor OX40 (CD134) was targeted by ivuxolimab, a fully human IgG2 agonistic monoclonal antibody. Intravenous ivuxolimab was administered to patients every 2 weeks at six dose levels: 0.01, 0.1, 0.3, 1.5, 3 and 10 mg/kg. Of the roughly 50 dose-escalation patients, hepatocellular carcinoma was present in about 20, melanoma in some 15, renal cell carcinoma in 9 and head and neck cancer in 9. A male proportion of nearly 85% and a mean age of around 60 years, ranging from 23 to 79, were recorded for the dose-escalation cohort. Prior anti-PD-1, anti-PD-L1 or anti-CTLA-4 therapy was permitted, and 30% to 50% of dose-escalation patients had received checkpoint inhibitors. Partial responses occurred in three dose-escalation patients: two with cutaneous melanoma and one with hepatocellular carcinoma. The purpose of peripheral TCRbeta sequencing was to test whether ivuxolimab changed TCR sequence diversity and led to clonal T-cell expansion. The monotherapy dose-escalation portion (N of about 49 patients) of the phase I ivuxolimab trial is reported in the paper.

To sequence the TCRbeta CDR3 region, genomic DNA was isolated from the sorted cells. The immunoSEQ Assay was used for sequencing of TCRbeta CDR3 regions. The immuneACCESS repertoire file appears here via TCRdb, limited to in-frame rearrangements. These files lack a portion of the clones; in checked studies, under half of the deficit traces to unresolved V genes, and the cause of the others is not known. For this sample there are 60,000 to 70,000 clones; over 75% appear just once. The top ten clonotypes cover 5.5% of the sample. From cysteine to phenylalanine, the CDR3 is 13 amino acids long. Only CDR3 DNA is held: 39 bases, read in frame from base 1. V sheds 8 bases and J sheds 2 bases, leaving 13 bases between their ends. In the germline V gene, CDR1 corresponds to MNHEY and CDR2 to SVGAGI. What the authors observed across the whole study: Clonal expansion of both CD4+ and CD8+ blood T cells was observed from baseline to week 6 at doses 0.1 to 3.0 mg/kg. On average, CD8+ T cells showed more expanded clones than CD4+ T cells after ivuxolimab. In partial responders in the 0.1-3.0 mg/kg groups, normalized peripheral clonal expansion was found to be among the lowest, especially among CD8+ T cells. Antigen specificity was not determined for the clonally expanded peripheral T cells. Low levels of normalized T-cell clonal expansion were also shown by some nonresponding patients.

The trial excluded patients who had a history of autoimmune disease or were on systemic immunosuppression. Peripheral blood for TCR sequencing was drawn from every dose cohort at baseline, at cycle 4 day 1 and at cycle 7 day 1. The samples were drawn from a first-in-human, open-label, multicenter phase I dose-escalation trial of ivuxolimab. Adults with locally advanced or metastatic melanoma, renal cell, hepatocellular, or head and neck squamous cell carcinoma were enrolled in the trial. Before TCR sequencing, CD4+ T cells and CD8+ T cells were sorted from peripheral blood as separate populations. A single count supports this clone. It lacks a known antigen. No much larger clone is present one base from it, and per-base qualities are unavailable.

Material: CD4+ or CD8+ T cells sorted from blood, obtained in a trial of the OX40 agonist ivuxolimab. This sequence uses TRBV6-5 and TRBJ2-7, with no confidently assigned D gene. The sequence derives from an adult with an advanced solid tumor such as melanoma, head and neck, liver or kidney cancer. The nucleotides are TGTGCCAGCGCATCGAGTCGCGCCTACGAGCAGTACTTC. This codes for CASASSRAYEQYF.